This T cell receptor (beta chain) emerged from a study of CD8 T cells in ankylosing spondylitis. The study's findings and limits: Clones that were linked to disease were CD8+ and were relatively rare in peripheral blood. The clones that were linked to disease were reported to be significantly enriched in matched synovial fluid samples from ankylosing spondylitis patients.

TCRdb reprocessed the 5' RACE reads with MiXCR, giving one entry per CDR3 protein. The sample holds a few hundred thousand distinct CDR3 sequences, about 10% seen once. The germline V gene has CDR1 DFQATT and CDR2 SNEGSKA (reference sequence). The CDR3 spans 15 residues. Trimming cost V 4 bases and J 6 bases, with 20 bases left between them. Ten or more counts support this clonotype. Antigen: not known. The TCR comes from a male donor with ankylosing spondylitis or in good health (not recorded which). The V and J genes are TRBV20-1 and TRBJ2-3; D might be TRBD1 (5 bases). Sequencing used blood, either unsorted or a sorted T cell fraction (not recorded which). The DNA for the CDR3 is TGCAGTGCTACCAGCCCCGACAGCAAACGGGATACGCAGTATTTT. Its translation: CSATSPDSKRDTQYF.